What follows are 11 T cell receptor beta chains derived from one specimen sequenced in a study of graft-versus-host responses after intestinal transplantation (dated by TCRdb to the early 2020s). To isolate intraepithelial and lamina propria lymphocytes from graft specimens, dithiothreitol, EDTA incubations and collagenase D digestion were used. The library was produced with the immunoSEQ multiplex PCR assay. TCRdb limited this immuneACCESS table to in-frame rearrangements with V and J called. A share of clones is missing; checked studies link under half to unresolved V genes, and the rest is unexplained. Recorded for this sample are under 75,000 clones; under 90% of them occurred a single time. The leading ten clones occupy around 1.8% of the sample. Specimen: ileum tissue, collected approximately 56 weeks after transplant. The receptors were gathered from a human patient who received an intestinal transplant, so some T cells may come from the graft donor.

This rearrangement joins TRBV7-2 to TRBJ1-2; D is uncertain. Between the trimmed V and J ends, which lost 5 bases and 8 bases, there was a span of 12 bases. The germline V gene has CDR1 SGHTA and CDR2 FQGNSA. The CDR3 spans 12 residues. This CDR3 reads CASSRLGRGYTF. The CDR3 nucleotides are TGTGCCAGCAGCCGGCTAGGAAGAGGCTACACCTTC.

The chain is built from TRBV6-5 and TRBJ2-7; D remains ambiguous. V dropped 5 bases and J dropped 1 base, with 15 bases sitting between them. The CDR3 consists of 15 residues. Germline V CDR1 and CDR2: MNHEY, SVGAGI. Written as DNA, the CDR3 is TGTGCCAGCAGTGCCAGGCCTACCAAGTCCTACGAGCAGTACTTC. It is translated as CASSARPTKSYEQYF.

This sequence joins TRBV6-6 and TRBJ1-2; D gene unclear. Germline loops: CDR1 MNHNY, CDR2 SVGAGI (reference sequence). Trimming took off 2 bases at V and 8 bases at J, with 6 bases between the two ends. This CDR3 has 11 residues. This CDR3 is CASSYMEGYTF. Here the CDR3 DNA reads TGTGCCAGCAGTTACATGGAGGGCTACACCTTC.

CDR3 in amino acids: CASSLGGEIYEQYF. CDR3 nucleotide sequence: TGTGCCAGCAGCTTGGGGGGGGAGATCTACGAGCAGTACTTC. The rearrangement uses TRBV7-6 and TRBJ2-7; TRBD2 agrees at 7 bases. The germline V gene encodes CDR1 SGHVS and CDR2 FNYEAQ. This CDR3 has 14 residues. The junction had 5 bases not matched to a gene; V was cut back by 3 bases and J by 3 bases.

The V and J genes are TRBV6-5 and TRBJ1-2, with 7 bases that match TRBD1. J lost 3 bases, V lost 7 bases, and 2 bases had no gene match. The germline CDR1 and CDR2 sequences are MNHEY and SVGAGI. This CDR3 contains 12 residues. CDR3: CASTDRDYGYTF. The CDR3 coding sequence is TGTGCCAGCACTGACAGGGACTATGGCTACACCTTC.

The V gene is TRBV5-4, the J gene TRBJ2-7, with D perhaps assigned TRBD1 or TRBD2 (6 bases each). The germline gives CDR1 SGHNT, CDR2 YYREEE (reference sequence). Trimming cost V 4 bases and J 4 bases, with 15 bases left between them. The CDR3 is 14 amino acids. CDR3 nucleotides: TGTGCCAGCAGCCGAAGACTAGGGGGTTACGAGCAGTACTTC. The encoded protein is CASSRRLGGYEQYF.

The chain combines TRBV10-2 with TRBJ2-7, with 8 bases aligning to TRBD1. The germline gives CDR1 WSHSY, CDR2 SAAADI. The CDR3 loop spans 15 amino acids. V gave up 1 base and J gave up 7 bases; unmatched junction bases: 9. The DNA for the CDR3 is TGCGCCAGCAGTGAGTGGCCAGGGGGCGCGGGGGAGCAGTACTTC. Translation gives CASSEWPGGAGEQYF.

The rearrangement joins TRBV11-3 to TRBJ2-3, with D hard to call. There are 15 residues in the CDR3. Germline V gene lookup returns CDR1 SGHNT and CDR2 YENEEA. V dropped 7 bases and J dropped 0 bases, with 14 bases sitting between them. The CDR3 loop reads CASIERRPSTDTQYF. For the CDR3, the DNA is TGTGCCAGCATCGAACGGCGGCCTAGCACAGATACGCAGTATTTT.

This chain links TRBV5-1 with TRBJ2-3, with TRBD2 matching 11 bases. The V and J ends lost 5 bases and 2 bases, in that order; junction bases with no gene match: 7. Germline values: CDR1 SGHRS, CDR2 YFSETQ. The CDR3 covers 16 residues. The DNA for the CDR3 is TGCGCCAGCAGGATCGGGACTAGCGGAAACACAGATACGCAGTATTTT. It translates to CASRIGTSGNTDTQYF.

Written as DNA, the CDR3 is TGTGCCAGCAGCTCGGCCGCCGGGCCCACTGAAGCTTTCTTT. Encoded protein: CASSSAAGPTEAFF. The V gene is TRBV5-6, the J gene TRBJ1-1; D unclear. The germline V gene has CDR1 SGHDT and CDR2 YYEEEE. The V and J ends lost 3 bases and 4 bases respectively, with 13 bases between them. CDR3 size: 14 residues.

The chain joins TRBV28 to TRBJ2-5, with TRBD1 identical over 10 bases. Matching the DNA end better, TRBJ2-7 makes the J call doubtful. This CDR3 contains 16 residues. CDR1 is MDHEN, CDR2 SYDVKM, per germline. The CDR3, as DNA: TGTGCCAGCAGTTTAAGGGACAGGGGACTAATATACGAGCAGTACTTC. Translating it yields CASSLRDRGLIYEQYF.